One sample yielded the 14 T cell receptor beta chains listed below, sequenced in a study of T-cell memory formation after mild COVID-19 (dated by TCRdb to the early 2020s). The library was made by 5' RACE. Sequencing was carried out with an Illumina NovaSeq 6000. TCRdb reworked the public reads: Q25 trimming with fastp, MiXCR clone assembly, productive beta chains retained. Each record represents a unique CDR3 protein, reported with the most common genes and DNA among its rows. The sample table lists 75,000 to 95,000 distinct CDR3 sequences, less than 15% of them with a count of one. The ten largest clones take up around a quarter of the sample. The sample was PBMCs or a T cell subset sorted from them (not recorded which). The receptors stem from an adult woman who had mild COVID-19 (a few samples of this study predate the infection). The sample titles of this study are shuffled in the database, so cell type and time point are left out; the donor was told from shared clones.

This clonotype has more than one count but fewer than ten. The rearrangement links TRBV7-8 to TRBJ2-3; D uncertain. Trimming shortened V by 5 bases and J by 1 base, and 10 bases separated the two germline ends. This CDR3 spans 14 amino acids. CDR1 and CDR2 from the germline V gene are SGHVS and FQNEAQ. For the CDR3, the DNA is TGTGCCAGCAGCCCGTACGTGGGCACAGATACGCAGTATTTT. Translating gives CASSPYVGTDTQYF.

This rearrangement joins TRBV6-5 to TRBJ2-7; 11 bases map to TRBD1. From germline, CDR1 is MNHEY and CDR2 SVGAGI. The ends lost 7 bases at V and 3 bases at J; junction bases unmatched: 8. This CDR3 has 15 amino acids. CDR3 coding DNA: TGTGCCAGCAACAACCGGGACAGGGGGATCTACGAGCAGTACTTC. This sequence encodes CASNNRDRGIYEQYF.

In its sample, this clonotype was seen a few times. V usage is TRBV27 and J usage is TRBJ2-4; D unresolved. Germline V gives CDR1 MNHEY, CDR2 SMNVEV (reference sequence). With 7 bases removed from V and 5 bases from J, the gap between germline ends came to 12 bases. The CDR3 runs to 13 residues. The CDR3 region is CASTGRLENIQYF. The CDR3 DNA is TGTGCCAGCACGGGCCGTCTCGAAAACATTCAGTACTTC.

This clonotype has more than one count but fewer than ten. The chain joins TRBV3-1 to TRBJ2-4, with no clear D. The CDR3 has 19 residues. Germline CDR1 LGHDT, CDR2 YNNKEL (reference sequence). The V and J ends lost 6 bases and 0 bases respectively, with 24 bases between them. The CDR3 here is CASSPPFALRGLAKNIQYF. DNA of the CDR3: TGTGCCAGCAGTCCCCCCTTTGCCCTCCGCGGTCTAGCCAAAAACATTCAGTACTTC.

This clonotype was seen a handful of times. This chain links TRBV12-1 with TRBJ1-2; the table's D call TRBD1 went unverified against the DNA. TRBV12-1 is an annotated pseudogene. The CDR3 is made up of 15 amino acids. CDR3 sequence reads: CASSLDRVSSYGYTF. Written as DNA, the CDR3 is TGTGCCAGCAGCTTGGACAGGGTTTCCAGCTATGGCTACACCTTC.

The chain joins TRBV7-2 to TRBJ1-4; D might be TRBD1 (5 bases). Germline CDR1 and CDR2: SGHTA and FQGNSA. V was clipped by 1 base and J by 0 bases, with 15 bases between them. CDR3 length: 18 residues. The CDR3 loop reads CASSLVWGPRTTNEKLFF. The CDR3 nucleotides read TGTGCCAGCAGCTTAGTTTGGGGCCCCCGTACAACTAATGAAAAACTGTTTTTT.

This sequence joins TRBV4-1 and TRBJ1-1, with D hard to call. Germline V CDR1 and CDR2: MGHRA, YSYEKL. V lost 5 bases, J lost 1 base, and 11 bases lay in between. The CDR3 sequence is 14 residues long. CDR3 amino acids: CASSGSGRNTEAFF. CDR3 sequence (DNA): TGCGCCAGCAGCGGCTCCGGTCGGAACACTGAAGCTTTCTTT.

This clonotype was seen a handful of times. The gene calls are TRBV4-3 and TRBJ2-1; TRBD2 aligns across 10 bases. The V gene end was trimmed by 0 bases and the J gene end by 3 bases; junction bases not matched to a gene: 11. CDR3 size: 19 residues. Germline CDR1 LGHNA, CDR2 YSLEER. The CDR3 loop reads CASSQEASGSPLRYNEQFF. The DNA of the CDR3 is TGCGCCAGCAGCCAAGAGGCTAGCGGGAGCCCTTTACGCTACAATGAGCAGTTCTTC.

This clonotype appeared a few times. The V call is TRBV13, the J call TRBJ2-3, with 11 bases lining up with TRBD2. The CDR3 runs 17 residues. V trimming: 4 bases; J trimming: 2 bases; junction bases outside the gene matches: 8. Germline CDR1 is PRHDT and CDR2 is FYEKMQ (reference sequence). CDR3 coding DNA: TGTGCCAGCAGCTCGTGGACTAGCGGGCCATACACAGATACGCAGTATTTT. It specifies CASSSWTSGPYTDTQYF.

The chain recombines TRBV5-1 with TRBJ2-1; the D gene is possibly TRBD2 (5 bases). This CDR3 region has 16 residues. Germline V gene sequence: CDR1 SGHRS, CDR2 YFSETQ. V shed 3 bases and J shed 2 bases, with 15 bases lying between them. The CDR3 nucleotides read TGCGCCAGCAGCTCCAAAGAGGGCCGCACCTACAATGAGCAGTTCTTC. Translated: CASSSKEGRTYNEQFF.

The V gene is TRBV7-8, the J gene TRBJ2-5; TRBD2 aligns across 9 bases. This CDR3 has 14 residues. Germline values: CDR1 SGHVS, CDR2 FQNEAQ. The V and J ends lost 8 bases and 4 bases, in that order; junction bases with no gene match: 8. The DNA for the CDR3 is TGTGCCAGCTCCAGCGGGAGGAGGTTAGAGACCCAGTACTTC. Translating it yields CASSSGRRLETQYF.

This clonotype was detected a few times. V gene TRBV27 combines with J gene TRBJ1-1; D may be TRBD1 (6 bases). In germline, CDR1 is MNHEY, CDR2 SMNVEV (reference sequence). V lost 7 bases to trimming and J lost 3 bases, with 12 bases between them. There are 13 residues in the CDR3. CDR3 sequence: CASKVGQHTEAFF. The CDR3 DNA reads TGTGCCAGCAAAGTCGGACAGCACACTGAAGCTTTCTTT.

The rearrangement joins TRBV6-4 to TRBJ2-3; 7 bases agree with TRBD2. Per germline, CDR1 MRHNA and CDR2 SNTAGT. With V trimmed by 6 bases and J by 5 bases, 11 bases remained unmatched. This CDR3 region has 15 residues. The DNA of the CDR3 is TGTGCCAGCAGCCTTAGCGGCGGGAGTGGAGATACGCAGTATTTT. Translation gives CASSLSGGSGDTQYF.

This clonotype was detected a few times. The chain uses TRBV4-1 and TRBJ2-1, with a weak D call TRBD2 (5 bases). Trimming shortened V by 1 base and J by 0 bases, and 13 bases separated the two germline ends. CDR1 and CDR2 (germline): MGHRA, YSYEKL. This CDR3 has 17 residues. As DNA, the CDR3 is TGCGCCAGCAGCCAAGGAATAGCGCTCAGCTCCTACAATGAGCAGTTCTTC. This codes for CASSQGIALSSYNEQFF.